This T cell receptor beta chain was retrieved from a study of CXCR3-negative and CXCR3-positive naive CD8 T cells. General study results and limits: Whereas memory cells differed, naive CXCR3-negative and CXCR3-positive cells shared similar TRBV-TRBJ usage. Diversity ran similarly high across both naive subsets but far lower in memory CD8+ cells. CXCR3-positive naive cells had TRB CDR3s that were more hydrophobic than CXCR3-negative naive cells had. For the naive subsets, surface CD5 was similar, and TCR strength was inferred from TRB CDR3 properties.

The germline gives CDR1 SQVTM, CDR2 ANQGSEA. The CDR3 length is 17 residues. UMI-labeled 5' RACE TRB cDNA libraries were prepared from the cells. With the 5' RACE reads reprocessed, TCRdb shows one record per CDR3 protein and no DNA. This repertoire includes about 150,000 distinct CDR3 sequences. Comment on this clonotype: Its specificity is unknown.

The chain combines TRBV29-1 with TRBJ1-4. Sequencing used naive CXCR3+ CD8+ T cells from blood. Specified subset: CD45RO-CCR7+CD27+CD95- naive CD8+ T cells expressing CXCR3 (TNR3+). This sequence originates from a human donor in good health. Some clones in this sample may be carry-over from other donors' samples. The CDR3 protein is CSVGGDGISSGGEKLFF. Full variable domain (missing parts from reference TRBV29-1 and TRBJ1-4): SAVISQKPSRDICQRGTSLTIQCQVDSQVTMMFWYRQQPGQSLTLIATANQGSEATYESGFVIDKFPISRPNLTFSTLTVSNMSPEDSSIYLCSVGGDGISSGGEKLFFGSGTQLSVL.